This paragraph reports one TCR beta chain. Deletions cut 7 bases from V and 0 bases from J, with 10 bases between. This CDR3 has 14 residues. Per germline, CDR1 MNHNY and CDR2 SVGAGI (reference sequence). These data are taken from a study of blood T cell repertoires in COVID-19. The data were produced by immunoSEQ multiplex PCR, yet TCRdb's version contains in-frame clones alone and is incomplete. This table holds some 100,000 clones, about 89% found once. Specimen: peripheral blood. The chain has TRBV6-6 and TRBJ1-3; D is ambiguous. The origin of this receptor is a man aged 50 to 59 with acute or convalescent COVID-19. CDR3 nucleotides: TGTGCCAGCACATCGTCGAGCTCTGGAAACACCATATATTTT. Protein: CASTSSSSGNTIYF.